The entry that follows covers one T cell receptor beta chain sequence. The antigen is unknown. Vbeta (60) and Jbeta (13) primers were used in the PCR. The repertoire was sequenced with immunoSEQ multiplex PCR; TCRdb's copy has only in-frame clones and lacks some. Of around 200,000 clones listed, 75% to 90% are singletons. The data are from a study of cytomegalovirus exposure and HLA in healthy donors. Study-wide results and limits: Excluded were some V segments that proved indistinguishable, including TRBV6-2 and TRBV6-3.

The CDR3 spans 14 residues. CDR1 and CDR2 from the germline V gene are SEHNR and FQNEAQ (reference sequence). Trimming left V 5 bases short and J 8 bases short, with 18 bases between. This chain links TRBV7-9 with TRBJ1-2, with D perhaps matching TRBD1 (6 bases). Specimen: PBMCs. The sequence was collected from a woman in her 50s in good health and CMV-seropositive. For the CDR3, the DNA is TGTGCCAGCAGCCCACTAACAGGGACCTGGGGCTACACCTTC. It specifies CASSPLTGTWGYTF.